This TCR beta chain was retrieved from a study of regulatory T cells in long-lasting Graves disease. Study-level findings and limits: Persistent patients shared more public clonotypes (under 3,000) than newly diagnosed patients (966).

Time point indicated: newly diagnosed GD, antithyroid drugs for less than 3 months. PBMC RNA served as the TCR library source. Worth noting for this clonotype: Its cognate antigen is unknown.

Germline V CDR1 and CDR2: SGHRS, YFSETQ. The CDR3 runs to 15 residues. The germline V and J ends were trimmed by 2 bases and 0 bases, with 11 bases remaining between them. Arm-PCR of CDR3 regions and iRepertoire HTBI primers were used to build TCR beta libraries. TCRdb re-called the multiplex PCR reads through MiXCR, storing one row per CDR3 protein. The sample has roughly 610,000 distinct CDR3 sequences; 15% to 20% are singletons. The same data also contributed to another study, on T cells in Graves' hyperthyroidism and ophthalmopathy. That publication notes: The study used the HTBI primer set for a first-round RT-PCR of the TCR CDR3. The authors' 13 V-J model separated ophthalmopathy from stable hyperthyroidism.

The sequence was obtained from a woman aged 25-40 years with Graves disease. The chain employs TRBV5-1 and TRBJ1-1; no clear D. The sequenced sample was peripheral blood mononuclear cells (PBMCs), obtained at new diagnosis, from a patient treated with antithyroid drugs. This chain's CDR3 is CASSFKSGMNTEAFF. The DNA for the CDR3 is TGCGCCAGCAGCTTCAAGTCCGGGATGAACACTGAAGCTTTCTTT.